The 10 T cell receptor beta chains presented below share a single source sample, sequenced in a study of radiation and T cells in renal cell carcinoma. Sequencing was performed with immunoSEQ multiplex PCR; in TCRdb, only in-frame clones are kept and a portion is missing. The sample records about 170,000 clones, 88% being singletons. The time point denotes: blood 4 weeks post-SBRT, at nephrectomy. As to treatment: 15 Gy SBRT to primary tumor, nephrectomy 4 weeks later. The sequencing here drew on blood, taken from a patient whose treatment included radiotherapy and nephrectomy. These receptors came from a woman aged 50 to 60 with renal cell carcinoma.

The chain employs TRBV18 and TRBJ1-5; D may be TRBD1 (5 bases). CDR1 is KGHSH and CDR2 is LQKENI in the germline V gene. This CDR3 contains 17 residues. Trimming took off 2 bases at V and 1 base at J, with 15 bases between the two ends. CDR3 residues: CASSPSGTQGSNQPQHF. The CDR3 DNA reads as TGTGCCAGCTCACCATCCGGAACCCAGGGAAGCAATCAGCCCCAGCATTTT.

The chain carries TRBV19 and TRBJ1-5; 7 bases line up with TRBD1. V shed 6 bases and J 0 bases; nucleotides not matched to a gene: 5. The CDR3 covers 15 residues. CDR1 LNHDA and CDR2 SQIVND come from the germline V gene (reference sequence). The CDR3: CASRRDSNSNQPQHF. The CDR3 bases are TGTGCCAGTAGGAGGGACAGTAATAGCAATCAGCCCCAGCATTTT.

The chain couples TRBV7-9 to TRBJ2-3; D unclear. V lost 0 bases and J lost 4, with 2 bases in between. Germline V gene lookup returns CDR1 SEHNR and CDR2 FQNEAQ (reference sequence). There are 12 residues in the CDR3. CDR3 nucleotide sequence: TGTGCCAGCAGCTTAGCGGCAGATACGCAGTATTTT. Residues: CASSLAADTQYF.

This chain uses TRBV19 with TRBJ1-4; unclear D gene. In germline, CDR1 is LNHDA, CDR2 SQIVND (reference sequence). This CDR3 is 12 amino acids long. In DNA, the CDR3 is TGTGCAACACAGCTTTCTAATGAAAAACTGTTTTTT. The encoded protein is CATQLSNEKLFF.

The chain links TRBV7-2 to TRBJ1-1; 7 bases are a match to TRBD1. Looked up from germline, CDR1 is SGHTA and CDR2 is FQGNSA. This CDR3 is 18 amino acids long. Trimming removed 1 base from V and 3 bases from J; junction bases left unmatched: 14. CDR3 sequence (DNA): TGTGCCAGCAGCTTAGACCCGACAGGGCGGTCAAGGGACACTGAAGCTTTCTTT. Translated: CASSLDPTGRSRDTEAFF.

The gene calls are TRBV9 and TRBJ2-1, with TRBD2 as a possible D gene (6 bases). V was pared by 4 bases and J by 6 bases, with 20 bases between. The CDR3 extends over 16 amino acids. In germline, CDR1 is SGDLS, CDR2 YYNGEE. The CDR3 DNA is TGTGCCAGCAGCCCCACCTTAACGGGAGCCAGCAATGAGCAGTTCTTC. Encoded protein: CASSPTLTGASNEQFF.

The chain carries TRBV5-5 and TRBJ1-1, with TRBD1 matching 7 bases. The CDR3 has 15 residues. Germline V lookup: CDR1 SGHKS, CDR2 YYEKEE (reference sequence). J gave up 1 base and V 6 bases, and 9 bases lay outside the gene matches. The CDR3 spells CASTPREGANTEAFF. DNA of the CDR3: TGTGCCAGCACCCCGAGGGAGGGGGCGAACACTGAAGCTTTCTTT.

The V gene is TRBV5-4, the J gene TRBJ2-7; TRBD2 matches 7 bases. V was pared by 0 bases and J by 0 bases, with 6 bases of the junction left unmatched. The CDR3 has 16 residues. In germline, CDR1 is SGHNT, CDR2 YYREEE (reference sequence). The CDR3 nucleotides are TGTGCCAGCAGCTTGGGGCTAGCGGCTGCCTCCTACGAGCAGTACTTC. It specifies CASSLGLAAASYEQYF.

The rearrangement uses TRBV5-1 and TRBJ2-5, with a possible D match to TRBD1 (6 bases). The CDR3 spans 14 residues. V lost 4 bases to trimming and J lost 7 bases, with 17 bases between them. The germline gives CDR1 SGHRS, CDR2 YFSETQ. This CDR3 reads CASSDLRGSGTQYF. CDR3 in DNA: TGCGCCAGCAGCGACCTCAGGGGATCTGGGACCCAGTACTTC.

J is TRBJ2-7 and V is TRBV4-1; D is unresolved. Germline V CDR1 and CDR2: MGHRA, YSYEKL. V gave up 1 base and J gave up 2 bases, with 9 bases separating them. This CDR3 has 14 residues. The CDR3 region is CASSQVSNPYEQYF. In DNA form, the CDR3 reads TGCGCCAGCAGCCAAGTGTCGAATCCCTACGAGCAGTACTTC.